This is a list of T cell receptor beta chains from one sample in a study of STAT5B mutations in CD4+ large granular lymphocyte leukemia. Generated by immunoSEQ multiplex PCR, the TCRdb table keeps only in-frame clones and is missing some. The sample lists around 20,000 clones; 78% were seen once. Sequencing was carried out using CD4+ T cells from blood buffy coats. These receptors were taken from a human donor in good health. Each CDR3 is given with its conserved first and last residue. The D gene is left open where the match is weak. Size is omitted from some rows. Given values are once, few, many or a class for expanded clones.

.	TRBJ2-7	.	TRBV28	TGTGCCAGCAGGCCTCAGTCCTACGAGCAGTACTTC	CASRPQSYEQYF
TRBD1	TRBJ2-1	.	TRBV18	TGTGCCAGCTCACCAAGATCAGGGGGCGGGGCTAGCCTAATCTACAATGAGCAGTTCTTC	CASSPRSGGGASLIYNEQFF
.	TRBJ2-7	.	TRBV7-9	TGTGCCAGCAGTTTAGACCCATCCGTAGTCCAGCAGTACTTC	CASSLDPSVVQQYF
.	TRBJ2-5	once	TRBV18	TGTGCCAGCTCACCTCCCTGGGGTTTTGGAGAGACCCAGTACTTC	CASSPPWGFGETQYF
.	TRBJ1-2	.	TRBV30	TGTGCCTGGAGTTCCAACGAGAGGGGGGCCTATGGCTACACCTTC	CAWSSNERGAYGYTF
.	TRBJ2-7	.	TRBV4-2	TGTGCCAGCAGCCAAGGGGAGAAGGACGAGCAGTACTTC	CASSQGEKDEQYF
TRBD2	TRBJ2-2	.	TRBV28	TGTGCCAGCTTATTTAGCGGGGGGTCGGTCACCGGGGAGCTGTTTTTT	CASLFSGGSVTGELFF
.	TRBJ2-5	.	TRBV2	TGTGCCAGCAGTGAAGAAGAGACCCAGTACTTC	CASSEEETQYF
TRBD1	TRBJ2-7	.	TRBV5-4	TGTGCCAGCAGCTTAGGGACAGACGGCTACGAGCAGTACTTC	CASSLGTDGYEQYF
.	TRBJ2-5	.	TRBV27	TGTGCCAGCAGTTCCATAGACAGCCCCCAAGAGACCCAGTACTTC	CASSSIDSPQETQYF